Shown below are 14 T cell receptor beta chains from a single sample sequenced in a study of T cell responses to AZD1222 COVID-19 vaccine. Clones were sequenced by immunoSEQ multiplex PCR, and TCRdb holds only the in-frame ones, with some missing. The repertoire consists of about 180,000 clones, with 88% occurring once and the leading ten covering around 10%. The specimen comprised peripheral blood, sampled 28 days after the second AZD1222 dose. Receptors were obtained from an adult who received the AZD1222 COVID-19 vaccine.

The chain recombines TRBV4-1 with TRBJ1-1, with D possibly TRBD1 on 5 matching bases. Trimming removed 5 bases from V and 1 base from J, with 8 bases in between. Germline V gene data show CDR1 as MGHRA and CDR2 as YSYEKL. This CDR3 comprises 13 residues. CDR3 nucleotide sequence: TGCGCCAGCAGCTTTGACAGGAACACTGAAGCTTTCTTT. Protein sequence: CASSFDRNTEAFF.

V gene TRBV6-6 combines with J gene TRBJ1-5, with D uncertain. The CDR3 is made up of 15 amino acids. The germline V gene has CDR1 MNHNY and CDR2 SVGAGI (reference sequence). V was shortened by 5 bases and J by 0 bases, with 11 bases between the two germline ends. The DNA of the CDR3 is TGTGCCAGCAGTAGACCTTCGGGTAGCAATCAGCCCCAGCATTTT. Translated, it gives CASSRPSGSNQPQHF.

V is TRBV6-2 or TRBV6-3 and J is TRBJ1-6; weak D call: TRBD1 (5 bases). Trimming removed 6 bases from V and 7 bases from J, with 19 bases in between. The CDR3 runs 16 residues. The germline V gene has CDR1 MNHEY and CDR2 SVGEGT. The DNA for the CDR3 is TGTGCCAGCAGCCCACACCTCTTGGGGGGGAATTCACCCCTCCACTTT. Amino acids: CASSPHLLGGNSPLHF.

The rearrangement uses TRBV6-4 and TRBJ2-1; 8 bases match TRBD2. The germline V gene has CDR1 MRHNA and CDR2 SNTAGT. The trim removed 4 bases at V and 0 bases at J, leaving 14 bases unmatched. The CDR3 is 19 amino acids. This CDR3 reads CASSATHGRGASSYNEQFF. Written as DNA, the CDR3 is TGTGCCAGCAGTGCAACCCATGGGCGGGGGGCCAGCTCCTACAATGAGCAGTTCTTC.

The chain couples TRBV9 to TRBJ2-7, with 10 bases that match TRBD2. Germline lookup yields CDR1 SGDLS and CDR2 YYNGEE. The ends lost 4 bases at V and 6 bases at J; junction bases unmatched: 7. The CDR3 is 14 amino acids. CDR3 nucleotide sequence: TGTGCCAGCAGCCTCCGGACTAGCGGCGGCGAGCAGTACTTC. Its translation is CASSLRTSGGEQYF.

This chain joins TRBV19 and TRBJ1-5; the D gene is possibly TRBD1 (5 bases). The germline V and J ends were trimmed by 0 bases and 5 bases, with 11 bases remaining between them. From germline, CDR1 is LNHDA and CDR2 SQIVND (reference sequence). This CDR3 contains 15 residues. DNA of the CDR3: TGTGCCAGTAGTATAGATCATCAGGGACATCAGCCCCAGCATTTT. Translated, it gives CASSIDHQGHQPQHF.

This rearrangement joins TRBV6-5 to TRBJ2-2; TRBD1 or TRBD2 may be the D gene (5 bases each). Germline V gene lookup returns CDR1 MNHEY and CDR2 SVGAGI. Trimming took 6 bases from V and 7 from J, leaving 12 bases between them. This CDR3 has 13 residues. The CDR3 DNA sequence: TGTGCCAGCAGCCGGGGCGCGTTCGGGGAGCTGTTTTTT. This gives the protein CASSRGAFGELFF.

This chain uses TRBV28 with TRBJ2-7, with no clear D. There are 12 residues in the CDR3. The V gene's germline CDR1 is MDHEN and CDR2 SYDVKM. Trimming left V 6 bases short and J 3 bases short, with 9 bases between. CDR3 DNA sequence: TGTGCCAGCAGCCGAATAAGCTACGAGCAGTACTTC. It is translated as CASSRISYEQYF.

CDR3 sequence reads: CASSLVGSGGNYEQYF. The CDR3 coding sequence is TGTGCCAGCAGCTTAGTAGGTAGCGGAGGGAACTACGAGCAGTACTTC. V usage is TRBV7-2 and J usage is TRBJ2-7, with D perhaps matching TRBD2 (6 bases). The CDR3 has 16 residues. Trimming pared 1 base from V and 3 bases from J, leaving 16 bases between. Germline V CDR1 and CDR2: SGHTA, FQGNSA.

The chain couples TRBV19 to TRBJ1-5, with no clear D. V was shortened by 7 bases and J by 2 bases, with 9 bases between the two germline ends. This CDR3 comprises 13 residues. The germline V gene has CDR1 LNHDA and CDR2 SQIVND (reference sequence). The CDR3 bases are TGTGCCAGTACACACCGAGGCAATCAGCCCCAGCATTTT. Translated, it gives CASTHRGNQPQHF.

V is TRBV7-8 and J is TRBJ1-1; the D is unclear. The CDR3 has 14 amino acids. V was trimmed by 2 bases and J by 6 bases, leaving 13 bases between them. Germline-derived CDR1 and CDR2 are SGHVS and FQNEAQ. In DNA form, the CDR3 reads TGTGCCAGCAGCTTAACAGCCGTTGGAGCTGAAGCTTTCTTT. Amino acid sequence: CASSLTAVGAEAFF.

The chain combines TRBV18 with TRBJ1-2, with a possible D match to TRBD1 (6 bases). Trimming shortened V by 6 bases and J by 3 bases, and 14 bases separated the two germline ends. This CDR3 spans 14 amino acids. Looked up from germline, CDR1 is KGHSH and CDR2 is LQKENI. CDR3 DNA sequence: TGTGCCAGCTCTCCTCAGGGGCTCGACTATGGCTACACCTTC. Translated, it gives CASSPQGLDYGYTF.

Worth noting for this clone: This CDR3 is also generated by other DNA sequences in the sample. This chain joins TRBV7-2 and TRBJ1-5; D is perhaps TRBD1 (5 bases). Trimming left V 3 bases short and J 0 bases short, with 12 bases between. Germline CDR1 reads SGHTA; CDR2 reads FQGNSA. The CDR3 runs 16 residues. The CDR3 DNA follows: TGTGCCAGCAGCTTGGCGGGGGGTTATAGCAATCAGCCCCAGCATTTT. Protein product: CASSLAGGYSNQPQHF.

The chain recombines TRBV30 with TRBJ1-3; D perhaps matches TRBD1 (6 bases). The CDR3 totals 12 residues. The V gene's germline CDR1 is GTSNPN and CDR2 SVGIG (reference sequence). V lost 8 bases to trimming and J lost 2 bases, with 10 bases between them. DNA for the CDR3: TGTGCCGCCCGGGGGCCTGGAAACACCATATATTTT. It is translated as CAARGPGNTIYF.